This TCR beta chain emerged from a study of T cell responses to AZD1222 COVID-19 vaccine (dated by TCRdb to about 2021). Regarding the research as a whole: AZD1222 recipients given second doses at about 4 weeks or at about 12 weeks were pooled, since spike-specific TCR depth and breadth were not found to differ between the two schedules. A total of 230 to 250 trial participants underwent TCR sequencing, of whom 207 received two doses of AZD1222 and some 26 received two doses of the MenACWY control vaccine. Trial participants were enrolled by age into subgroups of 18-55, 56-69 and 70-plus years, and roughly 160, 29 and 62 TCR-sequenced participants, respectively, were included in these subgroups.

The research as a whole found: Reportedly, close to half of the unique spike-specific TCRs recognized epitopes lying outside the regions that are mutated in the B.1.351 and B.1.1.7 variants. In the small 56-69-year group, the increase in depth fell short of significance, most likely because of low power. Conclusions about previously exposed vaccinees were limited because only six AZD1222 recipients were SARS-CoV-2 seropositive at baseline. Vaccine-associated CD4 TCRs spanned the whole spike protein, with dominant responses in regions 160-218 and 743-854. Most participants were white British and females outnumbered males, and the authors suggested that clonal diversity may have been underestimated. A significant rise in spike-specific TCR breadth and depth was observed after two AZD1222 doses relative to day 0 and relative to MenACWY recipients. No day 14 peak-response samples were available, so repertoires were characterized only after the peak T cell response.

Notes on this clone: Its antigen is unknown. The sample holds no much larger clone one base away, and base qualities are not on file.

From its cysteine to its phenylalanine, the CDR3 spans 14 amino acids. Just the 42-base CDR3 DNA is kept, in frame starting at base 1. Trimming at the junction amounts to 4 bases on V and 2 bases on J, and the germline ends lie 11 bases apart. The CDR1 and CDR2 encoded by the germline V gene are KGHSH and LQKENI. The meaning of the sample's time point label: baseline before first vaccination. Vaccinee samples were obtained from the UK trials COV001 and COV002, which included a single-blind randomized controlled phase 2/3 trial of AZD1222 (ChAdOx1 nCoV-19) in healthy adults. For TCRbeta chain sequencing, PBMC samples were collected from trial participants at day 0 and at day 28 after the second dose. The CDR3 regions of human TCRbeta chains were analyzed by immunosequencing. The original pipeline was this. TCRs in the repertoires were matched against a reference library of SARS-CoV-2-specific TCRs that had been generated with the MIRA antigen-specificity platform. Breadth was defined as the fraction of unique TCRs that were SARS-CoV-2-associated. Depth was defined as the fraction of total T cells that were SARS-CoV-2-associated. Using the MIRA data, each spike-specific TCR was assigned both to the spike region to which the TCR was reactive and to a CD4 or CD8 class. Log10-transformed breadth and depth values were compared by one-way ANOVA with Sidak's multiple comparisons tests. This immuneACCESS table, as held by TCRdb, lists in-frame sequences with V and J called but not all clones. Of the missing ones, under half trace to an unresolved V gene in checked studies; the others have no known cause. For V, J and clone size, that table is used; D and trimming come from the DNA. Within this sample are 100,000 to 150,000 clones, with approximately 84% of them counted one time only. The top ten constitute around a tenth of the sample.

The specimen was peripheral blood, collected on day 0 of AZD1222 vaccination. This receptor was identified in an adult in good health. This receptor chain uses TRBV18 and TRBJ1-1; the D gene is perhaps TRBD1, from 5 matching bases. The DNA is TGTGCCAGCTCACTCTCGACAGCTAACACTGAAGCTTTCTTT. This sequence encodes CASSLSTANTEAFF.